These T cell receptor beta chains were read from a single sample in a study of cytomegalovirus exposure and HLA in healthy donors. Measured with immunoSEQ multiplex PCR; TCRdb has only the in-frame clones, and not every one. The data contain about 130,000 clones, 79% of them seen just once; the ten biggest clones take up around 1%. The source material was PBMCs. The source is a male donor in good health and CMV-seronegative. The CDR3 runs from the conserved cysteine through the conserved F or W. The order of the fields is J gene, V gene, D gene, clone size, CDR3 DNA, CDR3 protein. The D gene is left open where the match is weak. Expanded clones get a size class; other rows say once, few or many, or leave the size out.

TRBJ2-1,TRBV11-3,TRBD1,NA,TGTGCCAGCAGCTTAGGGGGGACAGACTTCGGGAATGAGCAGTTCTTC,CASSLGGTDFGNEQFF
TRBJ2-5,TRBV7-9,TRBD2,NA,TGTGCCAGCAGGTTAGCGGGGGGGCCGGAGGAGACCCAGTACTTC,CASRLAGGPEETQYF
TRBJ2-5,TRBV5-6,NA,NA,TGTGCCAGCAGCTTGCCCGACTGGGAGACCCAGTACTTC,CASSLPDWETQYF
TRBJ2-5,TRBV5-1,NA,NA,TGCGCCAGCAGCCCAAGGACGCGGGTGGAGACCCAGTACTTC,CASSPRTRVETQYF
TRBJ2-1,TRBV29-1,TRBD2,NA,TGCAGCGTTGAATTGCGGGGGGGCCTAGTGCATGAGCAGTTCTTC,CSVELRGGLVHEQFF
TRBJ2-5,TRBV7-3,TRBD2,NA,TGTGCCAGCAGCCTGGGGAGGGGAGAGACCCAGTACTTC,CASSLGRGETQYF
TRBJ1-2,TRBV10-3,NA,NA,TGTGCCATCAGCGGAGGGACTGGTGAGAACTATGGCTACACCTTC,CAISGGTGENYGYTF
TRBJ2-3,TRBV7-8,TRBD1,NA,TGTGCCAGCAGCATTGACAGGGGCGCAGATACGCAGTATTTT,CASSIDRGADTQYF
TRBJ2-7,TRBV5-1,NA,NA,TGCGCCAGCAGATACGACTACGACTACGAGCAGTACTTC,CASRYDYDYEQYF
TRBJ2-7,TRBV11-3,TRBD1,NA,TGTGCCAGCAGCTTAACCGGGACAGCCATCTACGAGCAGTACTTC,CASSLTGTAIYEQYF
TRBJ1-1,TRBV5-1,TRBD1,NA,TGCGCCAGCAGTCTGGGACAGGGGCCGGAAGCTTTCTTT,CASSLGQGPEAFF
TRBJ2-7,TRBV7-9,NA,NA,TGTGCCAGCAGCCCAGGGAAACAATTCGATAGCTCCTACGAGCAGTACTTC,CASSPGKQFDSSYEQYF
TRBJ2-7,TRBV2,NA,NA,TGTGCCGGCTTAGCAGACGACGAGCAGTACTTC,CAGLADDEQYF
TRBJ1-4,TRBV6-5,NA,NA,TGTGCCAGCAGTTACGGGGGGGCGGGTGAAAAACTGTTTTTT,CASSYGGAGEKLFF
TRBJ1-2,TRBV30,NA,NA,TGTGCCTGGAGTCCCGGGGGTGGCTACACCTTC,CAWSPGGGYTF
TRBJ1-5,TRBV5-5,NA,NA,TGTGCCAGCAGCTTGGCCTACTCATTGACAGTTAGCAATCAGCCCCAGCATTTT,CASSLAYSLTVSNQPQHF
TRBJ2-2,TRBV5-1,TRBD1,NA,TGCGCCAGCATAGGGACAGGGAACACCGGGGAGCTGTTTTTT,CASIGTGNTGELFF
TRBJ2-1,TRBV5-8,TRBD1,few,TGTGCCTGCGAGGACAGGGAGAACTACAATGAGCAGTTCTTC,CACEDRENYNEQFF
TRBJ2-1,TRBV6-4,TRBD2,few,TGTGCCAGCAGTGTTGGTAGCGGGGGGACCAATGAGCAGTTCTTC,CASSVGSGGTNEQFF
TRBJ2-1,TRBV11-2,TRBD1,NA,TGTGCCAGCAGTAATCGACAGGGGGATTACAATGAGCAGTTCTTC,CASSNRQGDYNEQFF
TRBJ2-7,TRBV21-1,NA,NA,TGTGCCAGCAGCAAAGATTCAGGGGACAGGGTAGTACGCGAGCAGTACTTC,CASSKDSGDRVVREQYF
TRBJ2-7,TRBV6-6,NA,once,TGTGCCAGCAGTCCCCAGGGGATGTCCTACGAGCAGTACTTC,CASSPQGMSYEQYF
TRBJ1-1,TRBV6-5,NA,few,TGTGCCAGCAGTGTTTCAGGGAGGAAGAACACTGAAGCTTTCTTT,CASSVSGRKNTEAFF
TRBJ2-5,TRBV5-5,NA,NA,TGTGCCAGCAGCCCCCCAGTTGGACAGCCAAGCTACTTC,CASSPPVGQPSYF
TRBJ1-2,TRBV4-3,NA,few,TGCGCCAGCAGCTCAACGGACAAGGCAGGGGAATCCTATGGCTACACCTTC,CASSSTDKAGESYGYTF
TRBJ1-1,TRBV5-4,NA,NA,TGTGCCAGCAGCTTGTTAGCTGCGGCGAACACTGAAGCTTTCTTT,CASSLLAAANTEAFF